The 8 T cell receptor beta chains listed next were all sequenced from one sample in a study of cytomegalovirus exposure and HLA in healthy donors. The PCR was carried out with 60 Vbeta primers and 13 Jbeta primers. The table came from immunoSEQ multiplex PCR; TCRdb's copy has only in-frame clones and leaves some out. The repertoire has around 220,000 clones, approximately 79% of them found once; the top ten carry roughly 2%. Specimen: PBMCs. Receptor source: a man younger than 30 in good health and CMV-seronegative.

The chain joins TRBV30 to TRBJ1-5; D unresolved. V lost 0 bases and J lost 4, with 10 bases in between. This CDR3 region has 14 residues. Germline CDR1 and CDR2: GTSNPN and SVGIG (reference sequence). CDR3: CAWSVVQANQPQHF. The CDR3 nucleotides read TGTGCCTGGAGTGTAGTGCAGGCGAATCAGCCCCAGCATTTT.

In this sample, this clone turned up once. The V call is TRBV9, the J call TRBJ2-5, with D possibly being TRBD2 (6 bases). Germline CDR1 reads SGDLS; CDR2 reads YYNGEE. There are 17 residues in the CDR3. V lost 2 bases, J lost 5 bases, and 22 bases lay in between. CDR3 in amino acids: CASSVASGWDVGETQYF. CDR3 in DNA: TGTGCCAGCAGCGTTGCCAGCGGGTGGGACGTCGGGGAGACCCAGTACTTC.

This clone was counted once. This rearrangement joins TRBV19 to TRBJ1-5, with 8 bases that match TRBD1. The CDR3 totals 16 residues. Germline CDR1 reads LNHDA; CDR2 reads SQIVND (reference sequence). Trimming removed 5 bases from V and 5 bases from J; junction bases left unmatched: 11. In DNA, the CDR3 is TGTGCCAGTAGTGCCAGGCTAGGACAGGGCGATCAGCCCCAGCATTTT. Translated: CASSARLGQGDQPQHF.

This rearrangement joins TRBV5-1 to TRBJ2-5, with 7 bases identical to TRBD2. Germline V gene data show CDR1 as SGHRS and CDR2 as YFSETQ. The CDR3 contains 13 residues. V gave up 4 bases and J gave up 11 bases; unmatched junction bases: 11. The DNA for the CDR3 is TGCGCCAGCAGCGCGGCCTCTGGGGGGGAGCAGTACTTC. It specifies CASSAASGGEQYF.

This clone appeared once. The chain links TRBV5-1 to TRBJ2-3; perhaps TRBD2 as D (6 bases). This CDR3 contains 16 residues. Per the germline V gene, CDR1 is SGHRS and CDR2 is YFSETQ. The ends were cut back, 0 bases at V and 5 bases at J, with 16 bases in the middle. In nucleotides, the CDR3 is TGCGCCAGCAGCTTGGAGGGGACTGGATTAAAAGATACGCAGTATTTT. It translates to CASSLEGTGLKDTQYF. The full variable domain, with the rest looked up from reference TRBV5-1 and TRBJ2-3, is KAGVTQTPRYLIKTRGQQVTLSCSPISGHRSVSWYQQTPGQGLQFLFEYFSETQRNKGNFPGRFSGRQFSNSRSEMNVSTLELGDSALYLCASSLEGTGLKDTQYFGPGTRLTVL.

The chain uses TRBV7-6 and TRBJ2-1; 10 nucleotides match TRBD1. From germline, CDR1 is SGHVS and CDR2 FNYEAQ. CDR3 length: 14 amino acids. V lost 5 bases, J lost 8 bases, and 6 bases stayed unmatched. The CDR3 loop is CASSPGQGFDEQFF. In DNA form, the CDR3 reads TGTGCCAGCAGCCCGGGACAGGGGTTCGATGAGCAGTTCTTC.

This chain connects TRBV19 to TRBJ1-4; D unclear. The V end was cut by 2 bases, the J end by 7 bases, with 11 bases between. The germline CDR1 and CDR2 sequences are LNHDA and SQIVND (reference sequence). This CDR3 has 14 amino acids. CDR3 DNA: TGTGCCAGTAGTATATCCCGGGAGACTGAAAAACTGTTTTTT. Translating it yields CASSISRETEKLFF.

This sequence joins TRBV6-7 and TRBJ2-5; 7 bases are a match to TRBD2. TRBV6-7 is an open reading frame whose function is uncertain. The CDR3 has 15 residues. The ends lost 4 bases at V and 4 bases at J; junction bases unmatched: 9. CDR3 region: CASSSGLVNGETQYF. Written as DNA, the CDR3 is TGTGCCAGCAGTTCCGGACTAGTCAACGGAGAGACCCAGTACTTC.